The TCR beta chain under discussion was sequenced for a study of molecular identifiers for immune sequencing clone quantification. Trimming took 3 bases from V and 2 from J, leaving 18 bases between them. CDR3 length: 17 residues. Per the germline V gene, CDR1 is SGHVS and CDR2 is FNYEAQ. Study-wide results and caveats: Amid approximately 1 million naive cells, spiked Jurkat TCR RNA from one cell was reportedly still detectable.

Using its own MiXCR run on the PCR reads, TCRdb lists one record per CDR3 protein. This sample has more than 550,000 distinct CDR3 sequences, with 25% found just once. This clonotype was picked up many times. Antigen: not known. Sequencing used naive CD8+ T cells from blood, with Jurkat cell RNA spiked in. The sample's subset: FACS-sorted CD8+CD4-CCR7+CD45RA+ naive T cells. The receptor's source is a human donor in good health. Some libraries in this study had Jurkat cell RNA spiked in. This chain joins TRBV7-6 and TRBJ2-3, with D possibly being TRBD2 (6 bases). For the CDR3, the DNA is TGTGCCAGCAGCTTTCCCTCGCTGGGACTTTACACAGATACGCAGTATTTT. Residues: CASSFPSLGLYTDTQYF.